This is a list of T cell receptor beta chains from one sample in a study of T cell responses to AZD1222 COVID-19 vaccine. This table comes from immunoSEQ multiplex PCR, and its TCRdb copy is limited to in-frame clones, with some not included. Seen here are more than 70,000 clones, about 85% observed once, and the top ten hold 1.3%. Sequenced material: peripheral blood, taken 28 days after the second AZD1222 dose. The receptors were sampled from an adult who received the AZD1222 COVID-19 vaccine. Each CDR3 is given with its conserved first and last residue.

J,V,CDR3
TRBJ2-7,TRBV14,CASSQLADRYEQYF
TRBJ2-5,TRBV11-1,CASSWDSQLTQYF
TRBJ2-1,TRBV7-7,CASSPGLAGDEQFF
TRBJ2-7,TRBV7-2,CASSLSGLSYEQYF
TRBJ2-1,TRBV30,CAWNRRSLAGGWNEQFF
TRBJ1-2,TRBV6-1,CASSALSVRQSYGNTF
TRBJ1-1,TRBV5-1,CASSLEALNTEAFF
TRBJ2-5,TRBV18,CASSPQETQYF
TRBJ1-1,TRBV5-1,CASSHGTGEEAFF
TRBJ1-4,TRBV4-2,CASSQDIQVWEKLFF
TRBJ2-3,TRBV7-8,CASSLDGGGLTDTQYF
TRBJ1-1,TRBV9,CASSPRVGNTEAFF
TRBJ2-2,TRBV10-2,CASSATPATGELFF
TRBJ1-6,TRBV6-4,CASSHPGNNSPLHF
TRBJ1-1,TRBV7-9,CASSRRDGDTEAFF
TRBJ2-7,TRBV12-3/TRBV12-4,CASRRTGVDEQYF
TRBJ1-1,TRBV30,CAWSVGGLGTEAFF
TRBJ2-7,TRBV13,CASSLLTGGFSEQYF
TRBJ1-6,TRBV18,CASSPLQGDSPLHF
TRBJ1-5,TRBV10-3,CAISPTGPYQPQHF
TRBJ2-1,TRBV18,CASSPPLGTSGNKNEQFF
TRBJ1-3,TRBV7-2,CASSPAGGGNTIYF
TRBJ1-5,TRBV7-2,CASSSDKNQPQHF
TRBJ1-1,TRBV10-3,CAITRDMNTEAFF
TRBJ1-1,TRBV13,CASSHRQGGRGTEAFF
TRBJ1-2,TRBV19,CASKIGGSRVYGYTF
TRBJ1-1,TRBV6-5,CASSYLQGGTEAFF
TRBJ2-3,TRBV7-6,CASSLASGRPDTQYF
TRBJ2-7,TRBV7-2,CASRARQIYEQYF
TRBJ2-7,TRBV6-6,CASSPFQGAAQSYEQYF
TRBJ1-3,TRBV3-1/TRBV3-2,CASSQQGSGNTIYF
TRBJ1-1,TRBV19,CASSILGGGFPDQKSANTEAFF
TRBJ1-6,TRBV6-4,CASSDSTGGNSPLHF
TRBJ1-6,TRBV7-9,CASSPWGEGSPLHF
TRBJ2-6,TRBV7-9,CASSSGQPISGANVLTF
TRBJ1-2,TRBV29-1,CSVGTSSGYTF
TRBJ1-1,TRBV10-3,CASKDAVGTEAFF
TRBJ1-1,TRBV6-6,CASSGLGTGDTEAFF